One sample yielded the 10 T cell receptor beta chains listed below, sequenced in a study of T-cell memory formation after mild COVID-19. TCRdb itself ran the 5' RACE reads through MiXCR, one entry per CDR3 protein. The sample yields under 650,000 distinct CDR3 sequences, about a sixth seen once. Sample: PBMCs or a T cell subset sorted from them (not recorded which). These receptor sequences come from an adult woman who had mild COVID-19 (a few samples of this study predate the infection). Cell type and time point are not known.

Only a few counts were recorded for this clonotype. The chain is built from TRBV5-4 and TRBJ2-1; TRBD1 matches at 7 bases. V gave up 3 bases and J gave up 0 bases; unmatched junction bases: 3. This CDR3 contains 15 residues. CDR1 and CDR2 from the germline V gene are SGHNT and YYREEE (reference sequence). CDR3 coding DNA: TGTGCCAGCAGCTCCGGGACAGTCTCCTACAATGAGCAGTTCTTC. This translates into CASSSGTVSYNEQFF.

The chain carries TRBV5-1 and TRBJ2-7, with a tentative D call TRBD2 (7 bases). CDR1 is SGHRS, CDR2 YFSETQ, per germline. There are 15 residues in the CDR3. The V end was cut by 1 base, the J end by 0 bases, with 11 bases between. DNA for the CDR3: TGCGCCAGCAGCTTGACGGGGGGCGGCTCCTACGAGCAGTACTTC. The encoded protein is CASSLTGGGSYEQYF.

This clonotype was seen only a few times. The CDR3, as DNA: TGTGCCAGCAGCCAAGAGATTGGGACAGGGGCCTACGAGCAGTACTTC. Protein: CASSQEIGTGAYEQYF. V and J are TRBV14 and TRBJ2-7; 10 bases fit TRBD1. Germline V gene lookup returns CDR1 SGHDN and CDR2 FVKESK. V lost 0 bases, J lost 2 bases, and 4 bases stayed unmatched. The CDR3 is made up of 16 amino acids.

This clonotype occurred a few times. The chain uses TRBV12-3 or TRBV12-4 and TRBJ2-7, with 14 nucleotides matching TRBD2. This CDR3 has 17 amino acids. V dropped 2 bases and J dropped 2; count of bases not matched to a gene: 5. The CDR3 sequence: CASSLKGLAGVPYEQYF. DNA of the CDR3: TGTGCCAGCAGTTTAAAGGGACTAGCGGGGGTCCCCTACGAGCAGTACTTC.

This chain connects TRBV7-2 to TRBJ1-2; 7 nucleotides align to TRBD1. The V gene's germline CDR1 is SGHTA and CDR2 FQGNSA. J lost 0 bases, V lost 7 bases, and 5 bases had no gene match. This CDR3 is 14 amino acids long. CDR3: CASNPGGSNYGYTF. CDR3 in DNA: TGTGCCAGCAACCCAGGGGGGTCTAACTATGGCTACACCTTC. The entire variable domain, with the rest obtained from reference TRBV7-2 and TRBJ1-2, is as follows: GAGVSQSPSNKVTEKGKDVELRCDPISGHTALYWYRQSLGQGLEFLIYFQGNSAPDKSGLPSDRFSAERTGGSVSTLTIQRTQQEDSAVYLCASNPGGSNYGYTFGSGTRLTVV.

The chain uses TRBV5-1 and TRBJ1-5; 7 bases are a match to TRBD1. The CDR3 extends over 15 amino acids. Per the germline V gene, CDR1 is SGHRS and CDR2 is YFSETQ. V was clipped by 6 bases and J by 3 bases; unmatched bases: 9. Here the CDR3 reads CASILGQAPNQPQHF. The CDR3 region has the DNA TGCGCCAGCATCTTAGGACAGGCCCCCAATCAGCCCCAGCATTTT.

The J gene is TRBJ1-2, the V gene TRBV5-5, with TRBD1 matching 7 bases. Germline assignment: CDR1 SGHKS and CDR2 YYEKEE (reference sequence). After removal of 0 bases from V and 4 bases from J, the junction contained 6 bases not matched to a gene. The CDR3 sequence is 15 residues long. DNA for the CDR3: TGTGCCAGCAGCTTGGATTTGACAGGGACCTATGGCTACACCTTC. Translation gives CASSLDLTGTYGYTF.

This clonotype was observed a few times. The chain carries TRBV7-2 and TRBJ2-7; TRBD2 matches 9 bases. The CDR3 runs 16 residues. Germline V gives CDR1 SGHTA, CDR2 FQGNSA. V lost 5 bases, J lost 5 bases, and 13 bases stayed unmatched. In DNA, the CDR3 is TGTGCCAGCAGCCCCGGGACTAGCTATTTCCCCCACGAGCAGTACTTC. Translating it yields CASSPGTSYFPHEQYF.

This clonotype was seen more than once but under ten times. This sequence joins TRBV6-2 or TRBV6-3 and TRBJ1-6, with D perhaps matching TRBD1 (5 bases). The CDR3 totals 16 residues. V lost 6 bases and J lost 4, with 16 bases in between. Germline V CDR1 and CDR2: MNHEY, SVGEGT. The CDR3 nucleotides read TGTGCCAGCAGAAACCGGGACCGTCGATATAATTCACCCCTCCACTTT. Translation gives CASRNRDRRYNSPLHF.

In this sample, this clonotype turned up a few times. The chain has TRBV12-3 or TRBV12-4 and TRBJ1-1; D gene uncertain. Trimming removed 6 bases at V and 7 bases at J, with 12 bases between. The CDR3 is made up of 12 amino acids. The CDR3 nucleotides are TGTGCCAGCAGGGATTACGGGGTTGAAGCTTTCTTT. Protein: CASRDYGVEAFF.